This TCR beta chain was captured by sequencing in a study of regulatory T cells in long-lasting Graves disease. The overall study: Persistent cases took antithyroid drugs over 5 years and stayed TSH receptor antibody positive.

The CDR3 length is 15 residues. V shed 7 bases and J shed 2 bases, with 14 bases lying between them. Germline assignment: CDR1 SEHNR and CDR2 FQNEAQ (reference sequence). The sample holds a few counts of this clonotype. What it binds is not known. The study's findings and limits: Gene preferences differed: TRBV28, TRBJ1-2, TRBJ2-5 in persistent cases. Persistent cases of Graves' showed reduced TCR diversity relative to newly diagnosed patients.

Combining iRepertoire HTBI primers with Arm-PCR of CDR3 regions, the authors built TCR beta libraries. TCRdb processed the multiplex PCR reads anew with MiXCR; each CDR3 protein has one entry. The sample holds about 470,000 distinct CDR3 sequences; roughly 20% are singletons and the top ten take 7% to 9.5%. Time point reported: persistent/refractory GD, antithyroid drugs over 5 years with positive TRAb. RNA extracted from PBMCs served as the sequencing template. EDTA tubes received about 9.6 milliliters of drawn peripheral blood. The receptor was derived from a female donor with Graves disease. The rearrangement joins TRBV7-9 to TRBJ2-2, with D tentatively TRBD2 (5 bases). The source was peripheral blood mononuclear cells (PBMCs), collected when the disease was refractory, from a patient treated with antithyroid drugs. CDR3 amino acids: CASTWESSNTGELFF. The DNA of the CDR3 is TGTGCCAGCACCTGGGAGAGCTCAAACACCGGGGAGCTGTTTTTT.